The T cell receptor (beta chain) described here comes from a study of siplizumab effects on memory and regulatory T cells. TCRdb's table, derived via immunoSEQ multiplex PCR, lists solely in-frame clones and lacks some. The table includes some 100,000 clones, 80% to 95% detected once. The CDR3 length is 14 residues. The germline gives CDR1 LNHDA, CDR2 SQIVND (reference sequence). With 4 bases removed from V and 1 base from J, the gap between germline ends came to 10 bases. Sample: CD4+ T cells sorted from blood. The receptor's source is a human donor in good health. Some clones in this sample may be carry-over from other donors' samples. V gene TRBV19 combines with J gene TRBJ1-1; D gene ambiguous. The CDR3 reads CASSSPGGNTEAFF. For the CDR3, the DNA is TGTGCCAGTAGTAGCCCGGGAGGGAACACTGAAGCTTTCTTT. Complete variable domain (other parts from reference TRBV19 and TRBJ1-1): DGGITQSPKYLFRKEGQNVTLSCEQNLNHDAMYWYRQDPGQGLRLIYYSQIVNDFQKGDIAEGYSVSREKKESFPLTVTSAQKNPTAFYLCASSSPGGNTEAFFGQGTRLTVV.